Reported below is one T cell receptor (beta chain). Its antigen remains undetermined. It has no much larger one-base neighbor in the sample; base qualities were not kept. These data are taken from a study of blood T cell repertoires in COVID-19 (dated by TCRdb to about 2020). General notes on the study: Collaborator samples came from the United States, Italy and Spain and covered acute and convalescent phases of COVID-19. The prospective study material was composed of cDNA or gDNA derived from T cells, B-cell-depleted T cells, or PBMCs. Deeply sampled blood TCRbeta repertoires from subjects exposed to, actively infected with, or recovered from COVID-19 were included in the dataset. The repertoires were made available in a free public database intended to serve as a resource for research on the immune response to SARS-CoV-2. Samples were obtained from the ongoing ImmuneRACE study (first 160 participants) and from some 1,200 subjects provided by 6 global collaborators. Nearly every sample came with metadata listing a de-identified subject ID, COVID-19 status, age in years and sex. HLA class I and class II types, where available, came from metadata supplied by the sample provider rather than from assay-based typing.

The immunoSEQ Assay, a bias-controlled multiplex PCR, was used to amplify TCRbeta CDR3 regions from genomic DNA. Under the source paper's analysis protocol: Within the assay, amplification of reference gene primers was used to estimate how many nucleated cells each sample contained. To quantify the absolute abundance of each unique TCRbeta CDR3 rearrangement, sequence reads were collapsed and filtered. Productive Simpson clonality was computed per sample as the square root of Simpson's diversity index over productive rearrangements. TCRdb mirrors the immuneACCESS table, restricted to in-frame sequences. Some clones are absent from its copies; in checked studies, under half trace to an unresolved V gene, and the reason for the others is unknown. That table gives V, J and clone size, and the DNA gave D and trimming. The sample has 250,000 to 350,000 clones on record, around 90% of them singletons. The ten biggest clones cover about 6% of the sample.

What the study reported, not specific to this receptor: The amount of clinical and demographic metadata varied by source and participant and was provided uncurated.

One collaborating source in Seattle enrolled patients during active infection and followed them longitudinally through the course of disease. Collaborating institutions collected whole blood in K2EDTA tubes following their own protocols. For TCRbeta analysis, collaborators shipped samples as frozen whole blood, isolated PBMCs, or DNA extracted from either of those sample types. The material sequenced was peripheral blood. This receptor was obtained from a woman aged 50 to 65 with COVID-19, enrolled during active disease.

The DNA reads as follows: TGTGCCAGCAGTGACACCGGGATGGTCGAGCAGTACTTC. This translates into CASSDTGMVEQYF. Here the chain combines TRBV2 and TRBJ2-7, and possibly TRBD2, on 5 matching bases. CDR1 and CDR2 were assigned from the germline V gene as SNHLY and FYNNEI. Spanning cysteine to phenylalanine, the CDR3 consists of 13 amino acids. Only CDR3 DNA is held: 39 bases, read in frame from base 1. The V and J ends are trimmed by 3 bases and 6 bases, leaving 12 bases between them.